This is a list of T cell receptor beta chains from one sample in a study of shared clonotypes between healthy human individuals. Produced via immunoSEQ multiplex PCR; TCRdb's table is partial and in-frame only. This table has a few hundred thousand clones, 50% to 80% appearing once. Sequencing used memory CD4+ T cells sorted from blood. These receptors came from a man aged 25-45 years in good health. Both conserved end residues are part of each CDR3.

CASSPGQTTGNTIYF	TRBV18	TRBJ1-3
CASRGGNTGELFF	TRBV7-7	TRBJ2-2
CASQLGQDDEQFF	TRBV2	TRBJ2-1
CSAGQGGETQYF	TRBV29-1	TRBJ2-5
CASSSTGGVSYTF	TRBV7-2	TRBJ1-2
CASSLPGTKETQYF	TRBV5-8	TRBJ2-5
CASSGGTGGLHGYTF	TRBV7-9	TRBJ1-2
CSAKTSGRAGEQYF	TRBV29-1	TRBJ2-7
CASRTSGRSETQYF	TRBV7-6	TRBJ2-5
CASSSNGKKAETQYF	TRBV7-6	TRBJ2-5
CASSTSGASNTEAFF	TRBV5-4	TRBJ1-1
CASSLTGYEQYF	TRBV7-2	TRBJ2-7
CAWMARTEAFF	TRBV30	TRBJ1-1
CASSQDAGRGEYGYTF	TRBV4-3	TRBJ1-2
CASSPGGGAVGSTDTQYF	TRBV7-6	TRBJ2-3
CASSFRGPPNYGYTF	TRBV6-5	TRBJ1-2
CASSGRTSGRADTNEQFF	TRBV6-1	TRBJ2-1
CASSFRTGGIYNEQFF	TRBV11-3	TRBJ2-1
CASSPSIVGLATSYEQYF	TRBV4-2	TRBJ2-7
CASSLSPFDEQFF	TRBV5-6	TRBJ2-1
CSAPDNEQFF	TRBV20-1	TRBJ2-1
CASSQSIGQAGYEQYF	TRBV23-1	TRBJ2-7
CASSPDRVNIQYF	TRBV18	TRBJ2-4
CASSGSEGREKLFF	TRBV5-4	TRBJ1-4
CASSPKTGLNTEAFF	TRBV13	TRBJ1-1
CASSPRDSHYSNQPQHF	TRBV5-5	TRBJ1-5
CASSQDANTGGAGRTDTQYF	TRBV4-3	TRBJ2-3
CASSLGTGDFTDTQYF	TRBV5-1	TRBJ2-3
CASSWGPGPYEQYF	TRBV5-1	TRBJ2-7
CASSPNTGELFF	TRBV18	TRBJ2-2
CASSPDRGSYEQYF	TRBV11-3	TRBJ2-7
CASSSRDPKTETQYF	TRBV5-1	TRBJ2-5
CSGGEASDTQYF	TRBV29-1	TRBJ2-3
CSVGGTEAYGYTF	TRBV29-1	TRBJ1-2
CASSYRGSGANVLTF	TRBV6-5	TRBJ2-6
CASSEFAASPIETQYF	TRBV25-1	TRBJ2-5
CASSDRELRETQYF	TRBV10-2	TRBJ2-5
CASSLNRGITEAFF	TRBV28	TRBJ1-1
CASSVVKGGIQYF	TRBV9	TRBJ2-4
CASRGGLSTDTQYF	TRBV6-6	TRBJ2-3
CASSSTQGGEQFF	TRBV19	TRBJ2-1
CASSESSGGTGELFF	TRBV6-1	TRBJ2-2
CASSEPRWGPYEQYF	TRBV6-1	TRBJ2-7
CASSLIGDPYEQYF	TRBV28	TRBJ2-7
CASSEGIGNQPQHF	TRBV6-1	TRBJ1-5
CASSHGGQGQPQHF	TRBV7-6	TRBJ1-5
CASSYQAGANVLTF	TRBV27	TRBJ2-6
CASSSRTGSFSQPQHF	TRBV5-6	TRBJ1-5
CASSLSSTDTQYF	TRBV27	TRBJ2-3
CASRGGRSSGEQFF	TRBV10-1	TRBJ2-1
CAWRWTPLGEQYF	TRBV30	TRBJ2-7
CASSRRTSGSSDTQYF	TRBV2	TRBJ2-3